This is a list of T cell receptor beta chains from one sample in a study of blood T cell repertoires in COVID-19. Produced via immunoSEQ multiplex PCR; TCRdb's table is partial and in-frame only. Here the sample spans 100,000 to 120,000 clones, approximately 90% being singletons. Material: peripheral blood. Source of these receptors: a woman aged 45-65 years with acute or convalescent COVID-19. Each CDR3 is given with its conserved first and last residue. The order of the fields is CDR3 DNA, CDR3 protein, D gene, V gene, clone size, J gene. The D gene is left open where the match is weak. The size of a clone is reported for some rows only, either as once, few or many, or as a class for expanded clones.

TGTGCCAGCAGTTTTTTCGGGACACCCGATCAGCCCCAGCATTTT CASSFFGTPDQPQHF . TRBV28 few TRBJ1-5
TGTGCCAGCAGCCCCATCGGGGGTGGCTACACCTTC CASSPIGGGYTF . TRBV11-2 . TRBJ1-2
TGTGCCAGCAGCTTATATGGGACAGGGAACTACGAGCAGTACTTC CASSLYGTGNYEQYF TRBD1 TRBV7-3 . TRBJ2-7
TGTGCCACCAGTCCTCCCACCGGGGAGCTGTTTTTT CATSPPTGELFF . TRBV24-1 . TRBJ2-2
TGTGCCAGTAGTATGAGGGACAGGGGAGTCAAAGAGCAGTTCTTC CASSMRDRGVKEQFF TRBD1 TRBV19 . TRBJ2-1
TGTGCCAGCAGCTTAGTCCACCGAGGAGCCCCGAACACTGAAGCTTTCTTT CASSLVHRGAPNTEAFF . TRBV7-9 . TRBJ1-1
TGTGCCAGCGCGAGGGCCTACAATGAGCAGTTCTTC CASARAYNEQFF . TRBV11-1 . TRBJ2-1
TGTGCCAGCAGTTTTGGGCCAGGCGCACTCACGGGCTACACCTTC CASSFGPGALTGYTF . TRBV28 . TRBJ1-2
TGTGCCACAGCGGGTGGGCAGGGCTACGAGCAGTACTTC CATAGGQGYEQYF . TRBV15 once TRBJ2-7
TGCGCCAGCAGCTTGGTATATCGGCTAGCGGGGGGAAATTATACGCAGTATTTT CASSLVYRLAGGNYTQYF TRBD2 TRBV5-1 . TRBJ2-3
TGTGCCAGCAGCCTTTACAGAGAGATTAACTATGGCTACACCTTC CASSLYREINYGYTF . TRBV4-2 . TRBJ1-2
TGTGCCAGTAGTAATCCGGCTGAAGCTTTCTTT CASSNPAEAFF . TRBV19 . TRBJ1-1
TGTGCCAGCAGACCCGGGACAGTTGGCGAAGCTTTCTTT CASRPGTVGEAFF TRBD1 TRBV6-5 . TRBJ1-1
TGTGCCAGCAGCCCAGGGACAGGGGGCTTGAACTCCTACGAGCAGTACTTC CASSPGTGGLNSYEQYF TRBD1 TRBV11-2 once TRBJ2-7
TGTGCCAGCAGCTCCGGGACAGGGACGCTTTATAGCAATCAGCCCCAGCATTTT CASSSGTGTLYSNQPQHF . TRBV12-1 . TRBJ1-5
TGTGCCAGCAGCCAAGATCTACAGGGGGCCTCTGGTGAGCAGTTCTTC CASSQDLQGASGEQFF TRBD1 TRBV4-2 . TRBJ2-1
TGCGCCAGCAGTGAGTCGAGGCAGGGGGCAAAGCTAGAGCAGTTCTTC CASSESRQGAKLEQFF TRBD1 TRBV10-1 . TRBJ2-1